One sample yielded the 3 T cell receptor beta chains listed below, sequenced in a study of T cell repertoires in cytomegalovirus infection (dated by TCRdb to between 2019 and 2020). Antigen specificity for these receptors is unknown. Sequenced on an Illumina HiSeq 1500. Clones were called with MiXCR by TCRdb after fastp trimmed the public reads at Q25, and only in-frame beta chains were retained. Records with the same CDR3 protein are collapsed into one entry carrying the most frequent genes and DNA. This sample lists about 130,000 distinct CDR3 sequences; more than 20% were detected once. The top ten constitute approximately 35% of the sample. Sequencing was carried out using PBMCs, sequenced either directly or after in vitro stimulation (not recorded which). These receptor sequences come from a human donor in good health (CMV status not recorded). Some clones in this sample may be carry-over from other donors' samples.

This sequence joins TRBV28 and TRBJ2-3, with 10 positions matching TRBD1. Germline V gives CDR1 MDHEN, CDR2 SYDVKM. Unmatched junction bases numbered 4, after V lost 4 bases and J lost 0 bases. The CDR3 runs 16 residues. CDR3 in DNA: TGTGCCAGCAGTTCTCCGGGACAGGGGAGCACAGATACGCAGTATTTT. It codes for CASSSPGQGSTDTQYF.

This clonotype was observed a handful of times. CDR3 sequence reads: CASSYQPPTYRDYGYTF. The CDR3 region has the DNA TGTGCCAGCAGCTACCAACCCCCGACTTACCGGGACTATGGCTACACCTTC. This chain uses TRBV12-3 or TRBV12-4 with TRBJ1-2; D is ambiguous. The V and J ends lost 6 bases and 3 bases respectively, with 23 bases between them. This CDR3 has 17 residues.

This clonotype was found a few times. V and J are TRBV19 and TRBJ2-2; 7 nucleotides agree with TRBD1. The V and J ends lost 7 bases and 0 bases, in that order; junction bases with no gene match: 5. Germline V lookup: CDR1 LNHDA, CDR2 SQIVND (reference sequence). CDR3 length: 15 amino acids. The CDR3 DNA sequence: TGTGCCAGTACCCCAGGGACAGCGAACACCGGGGAGCTGTTTTTT. Amino acid sequence: CASTPGTANTGELFF. The whole variable domain, remainder taken from reference TRBV19 and TRBJ2-2, is DGGITQSPKYLFRKEGQNVTLSCEQNLNHDAMYWYRQDPGQGLRLIYYSQIVNDFQKGDIAEGYSVSREKKESFPLTVTSAQKNPTAFYLCASTPGTANTGELFFGEGSRLTVL.